This T cell receptor beta chain was documented in a study of shared clonotypes between healthy human individuals. Study-wide points: Clonotypes shared by all four sorted-subset donors had higher generation probabilities than non-shared clonotypes.

This clone came up a few times. No antigen is known for it. Study processing details: ImmunoSEQ yielded junction-only sequences lacking quality scores, so filtering differed. Measured with immunoSEQ multiplex PCR; TCRdb has only the in-frame clones, and not every one. That table is the source of V, J and clone size, and D and trimming were worked out from the DNA. This sample has around 1 million clones; 76% occur once, and the top ten carry about 1.5%. Germline CDR1 reads SGHTA; CDR2 reads FQGNSA. With 0 bases removed from V and 3 bases from J, the gap between germline ends came to 8 bases. CDR3 length: 15 amino acids.

The chain uses TRBV7-2 and TRBJ2-2; a weak D match, TRBD1 (5 bases). The source is a man in his late teens or twenties in good health. Sequenced sample: memory CD4+ T cells sorted from blood. Subset: CD45RA-negative fraction. CDR3 region: CASSLARAHTGELFF. The DNA of the CDR3 is TGTGCCAGCAGCTTAGCCAGGGCCCACACCGGGGAGCTGTTTTTT.